Listed here are 14 T cell receptor beta chains from one sample, sequenced in a study of blood T cell repertoires in COVID-19. TCRdb's copy holds only in-frame clones and misses some; the assay was immunoSEQ multiplex PCR. The table records about 250,000 clones, about 91% of them present only once. The specimen sequenced was peripheral blood. These TCRs come from a woman aged 25 to 39 with COVID-19, enrolled during active disease.

The CDR3 bases are TGCGCCAGCAGCTTGGCCGGGGCAGGGGCCTCCTATGGCTACACCTTC. Its protein product is CASSLAGAGASYGYTF. The rearrangement uses TRBV5-1 and TRBJ1-2; a weak D match, TRBD1 (6 bases). The length of the CDR3 is 16 residues. The ends were cut back, 0 bases at V and 4 bases at J, with 16 bases in the middle. Germline-derived CDR1 and CDR2 are SGHRS and YFSETQ.

This sequence joins TRBV20-1 and TRBJ1-2, with D unclear. Trimming pared 6 bases from V and 9 bases from J, leaving 14 bases between. CDR3 size: 11 residues. Germline loops: CDR1 DFQATT, CDR2 SNEGSKA (reference sequence). In DNA, the CDR3 is TGCAGTGCCCCAGGCCCATCGAGCTACACCTTC. Translated, it gives CSAPGPSSYTF.

The rearrangement links TRBV5-1 to TRBJ2-1, with a possible D match to TRBD1 (6 bases). V was pared by 7 bases and J by 6 bases, with 20 bases between. The CDR3 runs 15 residues. From germline, CDR1 is SGHRS and CDR2 YFSETQ. This chain's CDR3 is CASLDIGGSGNEQFF. As DNA, the CDR3 is TGCGCCAGCTTGGACATAGGGGGAAGCGGCAATGAGCAGTTCTTC.

This clone was recorded once. CDR3 sequence reads: CASRGGVGARGYTF. The DNA for the CDR3 is TGTGCCAGTAGAGGGGGTGTCGGGGCTCGCGGCTACACCTTC. V is TRBV19 and J is TRBJ1-2; TRBD1 might be the D (6 bases). From germline, CDR1 is LNHDA and CDR2 SQIVND (reference sequence). The CDR3 consists of 14 residues. V was shortened by 6 bases and J by 8 bases, with 19 bases between the two germline ends.

This chain uses TRBV6-5 with TRBJ2-7, with D tentatively TRBD2 (6 bases). Trimming shortened V by 4 bases and J by 2 bases, and 15 bases separated the two germline ends. The CDR3 length is 15 residues. CDR1 MNHEY and CDR2 SVGAGI come from the germline V gene. This chain's CDR3 is CASSLLASSPYEQYV. Written as DNA, the CDR3 is TGTGCCAGCAGTTTACTAGCTAGCTCCCCCTACGAGCAGTACGTC.

The chain is built from TRBV29-1 and TRBJ2-3, with D hard to call. Trimming took off 4 bases at V and 6 bases at J, with 8 bases between the two ends. The germline gives CDR1 SQVTM, CDR2 ANQGSEA. CDR3 size: 11 residues. The CDR3 spells CSVVSYDTQYF. The CDR3 DNA is TGCAGCGTTGTGTCCTACGATACGCAGTATTTT.

CDR3 protein: CASRQGFNTEAFF. For the CDR3, the DNA is TGTGCCAGTCGACAGGGGTTTAACACTGAAGCTTTCTTT. The V and J genes are TRBV28 and TRBJ1-1; TRBD1 aligns across 8 bases. The CDR3 runs 13 residues. J was trimmed by 2 bases and V by 9 bases; bases with no gene match: 5. From germline, CDR1 is MDHEN and CDR2 SYDVKM.

In DNA, the CDR3 is TGTGCCAGCAGCTTCCAGGGGGCAGCAGATACGCAGTATTTT. It specifies CASSFQGAADTQYF. The rearrangement uses TRBV7-9 and TRBJ2-3, with 8 positions matching TRBD1. Unmatched junction bases numbered 3, after V lost 3 bases and J lost 4 bases. Per the germline V gene, CDR1 is SEHNR and CDR2 is FQNEAQ (reference sequence). The CDR3 extends over 14 amino acids. The full variable domain, in which reference TRBV7-9 and TRBJ2-3 provide the parts outside the CDR3, is DTGVSQNPRHKITKRGQNVTFRCDPISEHNRLYWYRQTLGQGPEFLTYFQNEAQLEKSRLLSDRFSAERPKGSFSTLEIQRTEQGDSAMYLCASSFQGAADTQYFGPGTRLTVL.

The V call is TRBV11-3, the J call TRBJ2-1; 7 bases agree with TRBD2. This CDR3 is built from 14 residues. Unmatched junction bases numbered 7, after V lost 1 base and J lost 10 bases. Germline V gives CDR1 SGHNT, CDR2 YENEEA. The CDR3 sequence: CASSLVVWTREQFF. In DNA form, the CDR3 reads TGTGCCAGCAGCTTAGTGGTTTGGACTAGGGAGCAGTTCTTC. The full variable domain, rest sourced from reference TRBV11-3 and TRBJ2-1, is EAGVVQSPRYKIIEKKQPVAFWCNPISGHNTLYWYLQNLGQGPELLIRYENEEAVDDSQLPKDRFSAERLKGVDSTLKIQPAELGDSAVYLCASSLVVWTREQFFGPGTRLTVL.

This rearrangement joins TRBV7-9 to TRBJ1-1; D possibly corresponds to TRBD1 (6 bases). V gave up 5 bases and J gave up 4 bases, with 20 bases separating them. CDR3 length: 16 residues. The V gene's germline CDR1 is SEHNR and CDR2 FQNEAQ (reference sequence). CDR3 bases: TGTGCCAGCAGCGACCCTTTTGGGACAATCCGCACTGAAGCTTTCTTT. Protein product: CASSDPFGTIRTEAFF. The variable domain in full, completed from reference TRBV7-9 and TRBJ1-1, reads DTGVSQNPRHKITKRGQNVTFRCDPISEHNRLYWYRQTLGQGPEFLTYFQNEAQLEKSRLLSDRFSAERPKGSFSTLEIQRTEQGDSAMYLCASSDPFGTIRTEAFFGQGTRLTVV.

The CDR3 DNA sequence: TGTGCCAGCAGCCCGACCCGGGAGGCCAAAAACATTCAGTACTTC. Translated, it gives CASSPTREAKNIQYF. V usage is TRBV28 and J usage is TRBJ2-4, with D possibly being TRBD2 (6 bases). The ends were cut back, 6 bases at V and 1 base at J, with 13 bases in the middle. The CDR3 covers 15 residues. Germline V gives CDR1 MDHEN, CDR2 SYDVKM. Based on the CDR3 plus reference TRBV28 and TRBJ2-4, the full variable domain is DVKVTQSSRYLVKRTGEKVFLECVQDMDHENMFWYRQDPGLGLRLIYFSYDVKMKEKGDIPEGYSVSREKKERFSLILESASTNQTSMYLCASSPTREAKNIQYFGAGTRLSVL.

The chain links TRBV9 to TRBJ2-1; TRBD1 might be the D (5 bases). V lost 3 bases, J lost 9 bases, and 22 bases lay in between. The CDR3 runs to 16 residues. CDR1 is SGDLS, CDR2 YYNGEE, per germline. The CDR3 loop is CASSEQGDSPYTEQFF. The CDR3 DNA reads as TGTGCCAGCAGCGAGCAAGGGGATTCGCCTTATACTGAGCAGTTCTTC.

As DNA, the CDR3 is TGTGCCAGCAGTTACGAGGCGGCCTACGAGCAGTACTTC. This codes for CASSYEAAYEQYF. The chain links TRBV6-2 or TRBV6-3 to TRBJ2-7, with D hard to call. The length of the CDR3 is 13 residues. V was cut by 2 bases and J by 2 bases, with 7 bases left in between. Germline assignment: CDR1 MNHEY and CDR2 SVGEGT.

J is TRBJ2-1 and V is TRBV18; a possible D gene is TRBD1 (8 bases). Germline V lookup: CDR1 KGHSH, CDR2 LQKENI. Trimming took off 4 bases at V and 6 bases at J, with 16 bases between the two ends. The CDR3 is made up of 15 amino acids. CDR3 sequence (DNA): TGTGCCAGCTCACGGACAGGGTGGGAGGGCAATGAGCAGTTCTTC. As protein: CASSRTGWEGNEQFF. Combining the CDR3 with reference TRBV18 and TRBJ2-1 gives the whole variable domain NAGVMQNPRHLVRRRGQEARLRCSPMKGHSHVYWYRQLPEEGLKFMVYLQKENIIDESGMPKERFSAEFPKEGPSILRIQQVVRGDSAAYFCASSRTGWEGNEQFFGPGTRLTVL.